This passage covers 10 T cell receptor beta chains from one sample sequenced in a study of Ad26.COV2.S vaccination and SARS-CoV-2 variants (dated by TCRdb to about 2021). Library creation used the immunoSEQ multiplex PCR assay. This is the immuneACCESS table as TCRdb keeps it, with only in-frame sequences that have V and J called. A part of the clones is gone; compared with another copy, unresolved V genes explain less than half, and the rest is unexplained. The sample contains roughly 380,000 clones, approximately 90% of them found a single time. The ten most abundant clones make up about 3.9% of the sample. The intended sense of this specimen's time point label: individuals recovered from natural SARS-CoV-2 infection. Sample: peripheral blood, taken after recovery from COVID-19. The receptor source for this set is a human donor who had recovered from COVID-19.

V gene TRBV27 combines with J gene TRBJ2-7; D could derive from TRBD1 or TRBD2 (5 bases each). The CDR3 is 15 amino acids. V was clipped by 3 bases and J by 2 bases, with 14 bases between them. Germline values: CDR1 MNHEY, CDR2 SMNVEV (reference sequence). The CDR3 loop reads CASSFLGPPAYEQYF. CDR3 sequence (DNA): TGTGCCAGCAGTTTCCTGGGACCGCCGGCCTACGAGCAGTACTTC.

The chain employs TRBV9 and TRBJ2-3, with 8 bases matching TRBD2. Germline V gene data show CDR1 as SGDLS and CDR2 as YYNGEE. After removal of 2 bases from V and 1 base from J, the junction contained 3 bases not matched to a gene. CDR3 length: 15 residues. In DNA form, the CDR3 reads TGTGCCAGCAGCGTGGCGGGGGGTCGCACAGATACGCAGTATTTT. Protein sequence: CASSVAGGRTDTQYF. The entire variable domain, with the rest obtained from reference TRBV9 and TRBJ2-3, is as follows: DSGVTQTPKHLITATGQRVTLRCSPRSGDLSVYWYQQSLDQGLQFLIQYYNGEERAKGNILERFSAQQFPDLHSELNLSSLELGDSALYFCASSVAGGRTDTQYFGPGTRLTVL.

This chain links TRBV6-6 with TRBJ1-2, with TRBD1 identical over 7 bases. V lost 7 bases to trimming and J lost 7 bases; unmatched junction nucleotides: 9. The CDR3 loop spans 13 amino acids. Germline V gives CDR1 MNHNY, CDR2 SVGAGI (reference sequence). The CDR3 DNA is TGTGCCAGCACCGAGACAGGGCTGGGTGGCTACACCTTC. This translates into CASTETGLGGYTF.

The J gene is TRBJ2-3, the V gene TRBV6-2 or TRBV6-3; unclear D gene. This CDR3 region has 12 residues. V dropped 6 bases and J dropped 0 bases, with 4 bases sitting between them. Germline V gives CDR1 MNHEY, CDR2 SVGEGT. CDR3 in DNA: TGTGCCAGCAGCCAGAGCACAGATACGCAGTATTTT. Its translation: CASSQSTDTQYF.

The J gene is TRBJ2-5, the V gene TRBV9; possibly TRBD1 or TRBD2 for D (5 bases each). V was shortened by 0 bases and J by 4 bases, with 10 bases between the two germline ends. Germline assignment: CDR1 SGDLS and CDR2 YYNGEE. The CDR3 runs to 14 residues. The CDR3 nucleotides read TGTGCCAGCAGCGTAGGGGCAGGGACAGAGACCCAGTACTTC. This codes for CASSVGAGTETQYF. Using reference TRBV9 and TRBJ2-5 for the parts outside the CDR3, the full variable domain is DSGVTQTPKHLITATGQRVTLRCSPRSGDLSVYWYQQSLDQGLQFLIQYYNGEERAKGNILERFSAQQFPDLHSELNLSSLELGDSALYFCASSVGAGTETQYFGPGTRLLVL.

This clone was counted once. CDR3 sequence: CASSLGSGHRTDTQYF. The CDR3 DNA reads TGTGCCAGCAGCTTAGGGTCGGGACACCGCACAGATACGCAGTATTTT. The chain carries TRBV7-6 and TRBJ2-3, with a possible D match to TRBD1 (6 bases). In germline, CDR1 is SGHVS, CDR2 FNYEAQ. This CDR3 is built from 16 residues. Trimming removed 1 base from V and 1 base from J, with 12 bases in between.

This chain connects TRBV19 to TRBJ1-4; 8 bases are a match to TRBD1. Germline CDR1 is LNHDA and CDR2 is SQIVND (reference sequence). V shed 1 base and J 5 bases; nucleotides not matched to a gene: 3. The CDR3 has 15 amino acids. The CDR3 loop reads CASSIGTGKNEKLFF. The CDR3 coding sequence is TGTGCCAGTAGTATAGGGACAGGGAAGAATGAAAAACTGTTTTTT.

Here the CDR3 DNA reads TGCGCCAGCAGCCCAGACCGCGGGGAAAAACTGTTTTTT. It codes for CASSPDRGEKLFF. This sequence joins TRBV4-1 and TRBJ1-4; the D is unclear. Germline V gene sequence: CDR1 MGHRA, CDR2 YSYEKL. The CDR3 spans 13 residues. With 4 bases removed from V and 8 bases from J, the gap between germline ends came to 11 bases.

V and J are TRBV29-1 and TRBJ1-1; maybe TRBD1 (5 bases). Trimming cost V 4 bases and J 0 bases, with 15 bases left between them. Germline V gene sequence: CDR1 SQVTM, CDR2 ANQGSEA. CDR3 length equals 15 residues. CDR3 residues: CSVVEQDTLNTEAFF. In DNA, the CDR3 is TGCAGCGTTGTGGAACAGGACACCTTGAACACTGAAGCTTTCTTT.

V gene TRBV6-2 or TRBV6-3 combines with J gene TRBJ1-1, with D maybe TRBD1 (6 bases). Germline CDR1 and CDR2: MNHEY and SVGEGT. V was trimmed by 5 bases and J by 3 bases, leaving 19 bases between them. This CDR3 has 16 amino acids. The CDR3 here is CASSARALPGDTEAFF. CDR3 bases: TGTGCCAGCAGTGCCCGGGCCCTACCAGGGGACACTGAAGCTTTCTTT.